This TCR beta chain was identified in a study of post-analysis software for immune sequencing data. The CDR3 is 14 amino acids. V lost 6 bases and J 0 bases, leaving 11 bases between the germline ends. Study-wide points: Five or six TRBV segments were more frequent in patients than controls; TRBV5-6, TRBV5-1 and TRBV20-1 belonged to this group.

The library was made from cDNA and included unique molecular identifiers. In TCRdb, the PCR reads were re-called with MiXCR into one record per CDR3 protein. The sample carries about 540,000 distinct CDR3 sequences, around 31% recorded once. About this clonotype itself: Its antigen is still unknown.

The sequence was collected from a girl aged 2-17 years with multiple sclerosis. The chain carries TRBV12-3 or TRBV12-4 and TRBJ1-2; no clear D gene. The sample was blood. The CDR3 spells CASRDGPSNYGYTF. DNA of the CDR3: TGTGCCAGCAGGGACGGACCCTCTAACTATGGCTACACCTTC.